The clone carrying this T cell receptor beta chain was counted once. This record comes from a study of OX40 agonist ivuxolimab in advanced cancers. The ends lost 3 bases at V and 0 bases at J; junction bases unmatched: 4. The CDR3 is 15 amino acids. Germline loops: CDR1 KGHSH, CDR2 LQKENI. Libraries were prepared by immunoSEQ multiplex PCR; TCRdb keeps only in-frame clonotypes and omits some of them. The profile shows approximately 47,000 clones, about 88% of them singletons. Specimen: CD4+ or CD8+ T cells sorted from blood, collected in a trial of the OX40 agonist ivuxolimab. This chain joins TRBV18 and TRBJ1-1, with TRBD1 matching over 7 bases. The origin of this receptor is an adult with an advanced solid tumor such as melanoma, head and neck, liver or kidney cancer. The CDR3 loop is CASSPLGQMNTEAFF. The CDR3 DNA follows: TGTGCCAGCTCACCTCTGGGACAGATGAACACTGAAGCTTTCTTT.